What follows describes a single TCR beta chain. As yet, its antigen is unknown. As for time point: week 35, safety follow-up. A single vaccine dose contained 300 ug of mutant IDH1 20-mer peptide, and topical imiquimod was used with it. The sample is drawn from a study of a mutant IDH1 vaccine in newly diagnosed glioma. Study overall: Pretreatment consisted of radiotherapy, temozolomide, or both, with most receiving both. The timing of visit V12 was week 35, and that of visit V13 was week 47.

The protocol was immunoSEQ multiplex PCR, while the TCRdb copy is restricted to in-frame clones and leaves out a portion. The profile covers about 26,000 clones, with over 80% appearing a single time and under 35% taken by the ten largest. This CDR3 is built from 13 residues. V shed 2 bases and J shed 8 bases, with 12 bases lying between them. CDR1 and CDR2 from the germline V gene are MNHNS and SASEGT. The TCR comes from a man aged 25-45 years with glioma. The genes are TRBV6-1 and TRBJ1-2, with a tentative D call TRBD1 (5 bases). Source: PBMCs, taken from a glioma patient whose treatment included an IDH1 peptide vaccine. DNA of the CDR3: TGTGCCAGCAGTGAATCTGACAGAAGAGGCTACACCTTC. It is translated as CASSESDRRGYTF.